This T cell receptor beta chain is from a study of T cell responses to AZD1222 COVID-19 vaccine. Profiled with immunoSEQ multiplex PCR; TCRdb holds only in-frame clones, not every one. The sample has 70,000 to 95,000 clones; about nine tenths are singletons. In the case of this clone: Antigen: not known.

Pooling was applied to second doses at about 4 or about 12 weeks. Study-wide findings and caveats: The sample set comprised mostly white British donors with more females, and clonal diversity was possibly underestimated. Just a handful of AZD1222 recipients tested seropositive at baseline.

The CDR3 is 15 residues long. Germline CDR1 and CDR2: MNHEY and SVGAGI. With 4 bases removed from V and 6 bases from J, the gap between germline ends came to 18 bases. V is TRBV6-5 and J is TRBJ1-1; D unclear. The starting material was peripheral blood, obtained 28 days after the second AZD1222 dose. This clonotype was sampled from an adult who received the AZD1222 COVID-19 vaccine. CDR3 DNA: TGTGCCAGCAGTTCCCCCGAGTTAGGTGCCTCTGAAGCTTTCTTT. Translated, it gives CASSSPELGASEAFF.